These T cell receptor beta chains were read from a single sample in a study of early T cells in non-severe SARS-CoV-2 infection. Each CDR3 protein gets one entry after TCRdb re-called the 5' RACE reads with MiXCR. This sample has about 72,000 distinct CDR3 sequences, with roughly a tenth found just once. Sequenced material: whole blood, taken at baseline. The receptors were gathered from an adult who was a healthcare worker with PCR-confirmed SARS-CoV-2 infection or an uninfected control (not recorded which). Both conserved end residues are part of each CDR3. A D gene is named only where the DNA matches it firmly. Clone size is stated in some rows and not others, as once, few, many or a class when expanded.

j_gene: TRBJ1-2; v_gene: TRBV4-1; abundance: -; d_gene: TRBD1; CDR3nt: TGCGCCAGCAGCCCGACAGGGGGCGACCACTATGGCTACACCTTC; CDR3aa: CASSPTGGDHYGYTF
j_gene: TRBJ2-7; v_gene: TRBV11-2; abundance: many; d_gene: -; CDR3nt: TGTGCCAGCAGCTACGTTGCCTCCTACGAGCAGTACTTC; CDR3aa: CASSYVASYEQYF
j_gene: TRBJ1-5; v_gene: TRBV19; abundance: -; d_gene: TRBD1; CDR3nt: TGTGCCAGTAGGGGACAGGCCTCCTATAGCAATCAGCCCCAGCATTTT; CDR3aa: CASRGQASYSNQPQHF
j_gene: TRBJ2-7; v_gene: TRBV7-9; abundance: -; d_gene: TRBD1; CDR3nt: TGTGCCAGCAGCTTTGGGGGACAGGGGGCTAGCGAGCAGTACTTC; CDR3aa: CASSFGGQGASEQYF
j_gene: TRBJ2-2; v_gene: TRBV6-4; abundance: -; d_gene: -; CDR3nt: TGTGCCAGCAAAGGAGGGCAGAACACCGGGGAGCTGTTTTTT; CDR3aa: CASKGGQNTGELFF
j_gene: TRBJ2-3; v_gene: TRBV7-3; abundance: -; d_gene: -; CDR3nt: TGTGCCAGCAGCCCGGCCGCTAGGGGGAAGGGTACGCAGTATTTT; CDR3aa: CASSPAARGKGTQYF
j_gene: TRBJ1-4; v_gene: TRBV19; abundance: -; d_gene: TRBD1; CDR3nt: TGTGCCAGTAGCAGACTACGGGACAGTAATGAAAAACTGTTTTTT; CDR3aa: CASSRLRDSNEKLFF
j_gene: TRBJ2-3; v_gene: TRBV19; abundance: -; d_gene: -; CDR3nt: TGTGCCGGTAGTCCAGCCCTCACAGATACGCAGTATTTT; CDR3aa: CAGSPALTDTQYF
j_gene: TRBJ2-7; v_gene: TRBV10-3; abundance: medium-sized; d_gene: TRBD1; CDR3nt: TGTGCTGCGATGACAGGGTTCTCCTACGAGCAGTACTTC; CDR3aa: CAAMTGFSYEQYF
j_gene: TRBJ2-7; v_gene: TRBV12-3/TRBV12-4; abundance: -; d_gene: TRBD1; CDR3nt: TGTGCCAGCAGTTCGTTACGGGACAGGGTCAGGAACGAGCAGTACTTC; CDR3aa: CASSSLRDRVRNEQYF
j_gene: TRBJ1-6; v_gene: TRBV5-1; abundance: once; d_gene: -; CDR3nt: TGCGCCAGCAGCTTGGCGACCGCTAGCTCCTATAATTCACCCCTCCACTTT; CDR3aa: CASSLATASSYNSPLHF
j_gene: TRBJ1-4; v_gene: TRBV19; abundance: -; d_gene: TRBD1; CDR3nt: TGTGCCAGTAGTCGAACAGGGGGTAACGAAAAACTGTTTTTT; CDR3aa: CASSRTGGNEKLFF
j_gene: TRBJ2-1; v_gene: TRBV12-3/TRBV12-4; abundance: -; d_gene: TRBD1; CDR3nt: TGTGCCAGCCGGACAGGGGGCGCCCCTGTTGTGGATGAGCAGTTCTTC; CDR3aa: CASRTGGAPVVDEQFF
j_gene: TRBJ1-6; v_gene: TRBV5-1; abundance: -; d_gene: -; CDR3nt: TGCGCCAGCAGCTTGGGACAGTATTCACCCCTCCACTTT; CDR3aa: CASSLGQYSPLHF
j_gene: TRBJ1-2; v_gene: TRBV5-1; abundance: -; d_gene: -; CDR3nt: TGCGCCAGCAGCCTTGTCCGGGGGGACTATGGCTACACCTTC; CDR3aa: CASSLVRGDYGYTF